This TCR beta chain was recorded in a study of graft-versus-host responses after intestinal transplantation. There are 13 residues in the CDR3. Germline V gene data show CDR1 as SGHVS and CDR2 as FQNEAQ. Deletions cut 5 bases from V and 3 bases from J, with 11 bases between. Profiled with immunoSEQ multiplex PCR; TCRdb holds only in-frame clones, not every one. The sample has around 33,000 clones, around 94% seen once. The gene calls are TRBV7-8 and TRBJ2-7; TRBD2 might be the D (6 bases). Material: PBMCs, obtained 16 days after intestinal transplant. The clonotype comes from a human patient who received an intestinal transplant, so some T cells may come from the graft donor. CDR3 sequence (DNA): TGTGCCAGCAGCGTACGGGACTTCTACGAGCAGTACTTC. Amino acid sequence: CASSVRDFYEQYF. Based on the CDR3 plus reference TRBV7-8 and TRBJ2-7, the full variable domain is GAGVSQSPRYKVAKRGQDVALRCDPISGHVSLFWYQQALGQGPEFLTYFQNEAQLDKSGLPSDRFFAERPEGSVSTLKIQRTQQEDSAVYLCASSVRDFYEQYFGPGTRLTVT.